The subject of this entry is one T cell receptor (beta chain). Its antigen is still unknown. The data were obtained in a study of CD8+CD57+ T cells in acquired aplastic anemia. Trimming pared 7 bases from V and 2 bases from J, leaving 12 bases between. The CDR3 sequence is 14 residues long. Genomic DNA, serving as template, underwent TCR beta VDJ and CDR3 profiling. TCRdb redid the calling of the reads with MiXCR, one entry per CDR3 protein. The data show 400,000 to 450,000 distinct CDR3 sequences, just under 70% seen once. Broader study findings: Patients and controls had in common twenty-nine CD8+ CDR3 sequences.

This receptor was identified in a human donor in good health, serving as a control. The source material was sorted CD4+, CD8+, or CD8+CD57+ T cells (not recorded which) from PBMCs. The J gene is TRBJ2-1, the V gene TRBV12-3 or TRBV12-4; D is possibly TRBD1 (5 bases). The CDR3 nucleotides are TGTGCCAGCACCCAGGGTGCCCCCTACAATGAGCAGTTCTTC. It yields the protein CASTQGAPYNEQFF.